A selection of T cell receptor beta chains follows, all from one sample in a study of blood T cell repertoires in COVID-19. This table comes from immunoSEQ multiplex PCR, and its TCRdb copy is limited to in-frame clones, with some not included. Among some 230,000 clones listed, about 80% were seen once. The sequenced material came from peripheral blood. Receptor source: a woman in her 50s with acute or convalescent COVID-19. CDR3s include the opening cysteine and the closing phenylalanine or tryptophan. A D gene is named only where the DNA matches it firmly. Part of the rows lack a size; the others show once, few, many or a class for expanded clones.

D	V	J	size	DNA	CDR3
-	TRBV7-2	TRBJ2-5	-	TGTGCCAGCAGCACGGACAGAGTAGAGACCCAGTACTTC	CASSTDRVETQYF
-	TRBV29-1	TRBJ1-1	-	TGCAGCGTTGAAGATGGAGGGGAAAGGACTTTCTTT	CSVEDGGERTFF
-	TRBV5-1	TRBJ2-1	-	TGCGCCAGCGCTTCGGGTAGTCACCCAAGGCCACCCCAGTTCTTC	CASASGSHPRPPQFF
-	TRBV7-9	TRBJ1-2	-	TGTGCCAGCATCCTAGGGTCCGGACAGCAGATTTATGGCTACACCTTC	CASILGSGQQIYGYTF
TRBD1	TRBV4-2	TRBJ2-5	-	TGTGCCAGCAGCCGGGGACAGGGGGCAGAGACCCAGTACTTC	CASSRGQGAETQYF
-	TRBV5-1	TRBJ2-3	-	TGCGCCAGCGCTGAACCTAGGGGTAGGTCTGGAGATACGCAGTATTTT	CASAEPRGRSGDTQYF
TRBD1	TRBV7-9	TRBJ1-1	-	TGTGCCAGCAGCTTGGGACAGGGGAACACTGAAGCTTTCTTT	CASSLGQGNTEAFF
TRBD1	TRBV7-9	TRBJ1-6	-	TGTGCCAGCAGCCTAAAGACAGGGGAATCACCCCTCCACTTT	CASSLKTGESPLHF
TRBD2	TRBV14	TRBJ2-3	few	TGTGCCAGCAGCCAGGGACTAGCCACTCCCTGGGCGCAGTATTTT	CASSQGLATPWAQYF
-	TRBV2	TRBJ1-2	-	TGTGCCATTTCAGACATGGACTATGGCTACACCTTC	CAISDMDYGYTF
-	TRBV5-1	TRBJ2-3	-	TGCGCCAGCAGCTTGCGGCGGGACACAGATACGCAGTATTTT	CASSLRRDTDTQYF
TRBD1	TRBV4-1	TRBJ1-2	-	TGCGCCAGCAGCCAAGAGGACAGGGTCTATGGCTACACCTTC	CASSQEDRVYGYTF
-	TRBV28	TRBJ1-4	-	TGTGCCAGCAGTTACTCTGGACAGCTAACTAATGAAAAACTGTTTTTT	CASSYSGQLTNEKLFF
-	TRBV30	TRBJ1-1	-	TGTGCCTGGGGGCCGGGGGACACTGAAGCTTTCTTT	CAWGPGDTEAFF